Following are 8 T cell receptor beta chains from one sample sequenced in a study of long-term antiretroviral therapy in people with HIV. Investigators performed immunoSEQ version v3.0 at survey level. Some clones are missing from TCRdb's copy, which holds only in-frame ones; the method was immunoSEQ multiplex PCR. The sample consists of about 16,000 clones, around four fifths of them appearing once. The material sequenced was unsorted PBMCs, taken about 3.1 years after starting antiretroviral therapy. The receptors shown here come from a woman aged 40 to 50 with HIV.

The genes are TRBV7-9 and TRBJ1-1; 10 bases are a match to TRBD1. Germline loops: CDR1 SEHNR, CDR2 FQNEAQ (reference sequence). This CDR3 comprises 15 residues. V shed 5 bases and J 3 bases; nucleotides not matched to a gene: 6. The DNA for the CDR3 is TGTGCCAGCAGCCGGGGACAGGGGATCGACACTGAAGCTTTCTTT. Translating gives CASSRGQGIDTEAFF.

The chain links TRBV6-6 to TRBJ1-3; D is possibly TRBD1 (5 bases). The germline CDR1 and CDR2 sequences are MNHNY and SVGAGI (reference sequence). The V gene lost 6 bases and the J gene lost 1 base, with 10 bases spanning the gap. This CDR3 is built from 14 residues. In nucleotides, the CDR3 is TGTGCCAGCAGGTCGACAGCTTCTGGAAACACCATATATTTT. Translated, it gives CASRSTASGNTIYF.

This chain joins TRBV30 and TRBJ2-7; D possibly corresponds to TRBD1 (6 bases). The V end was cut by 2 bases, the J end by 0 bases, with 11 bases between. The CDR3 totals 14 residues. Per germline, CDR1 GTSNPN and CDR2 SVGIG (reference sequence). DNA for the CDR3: TGTGCCTGGAGTATAGGGGGTTTCTCCTACGAGCAGTACTTC. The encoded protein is CAWSIGGFSYEQYF.

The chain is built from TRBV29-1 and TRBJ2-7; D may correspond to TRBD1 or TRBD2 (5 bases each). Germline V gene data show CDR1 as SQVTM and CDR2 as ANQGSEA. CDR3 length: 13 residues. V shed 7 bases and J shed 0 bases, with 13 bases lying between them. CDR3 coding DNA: TGCAGCGCCAAGGGACCCAACTCCTACGAGCAGTACTTC. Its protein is CSAKGPNSYEQYF.

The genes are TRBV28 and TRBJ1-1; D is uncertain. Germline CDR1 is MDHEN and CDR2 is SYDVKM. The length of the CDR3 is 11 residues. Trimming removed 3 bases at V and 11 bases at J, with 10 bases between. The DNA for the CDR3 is TGTGCCAGCAGTTTTGATGTAGGGGCTTTCTTT. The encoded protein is CASSFDVGAFF.

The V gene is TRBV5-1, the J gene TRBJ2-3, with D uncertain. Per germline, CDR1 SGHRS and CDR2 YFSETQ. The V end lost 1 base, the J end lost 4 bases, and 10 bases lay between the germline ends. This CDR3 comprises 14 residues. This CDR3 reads CASSLQSSSDTQYF. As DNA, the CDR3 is TGCGCCAGCAGCTTGCAGTCTTCCTCAGATACGCAGTATTTT.

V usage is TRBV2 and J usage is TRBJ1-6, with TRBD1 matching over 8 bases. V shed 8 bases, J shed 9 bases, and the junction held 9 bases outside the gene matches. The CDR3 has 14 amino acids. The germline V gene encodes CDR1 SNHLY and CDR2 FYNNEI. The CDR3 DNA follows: TGTGCCAGCCCTGGGACAGGAGGAGGTTCACCCCTCCACTTT. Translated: CASPGTGGGSPLHF.

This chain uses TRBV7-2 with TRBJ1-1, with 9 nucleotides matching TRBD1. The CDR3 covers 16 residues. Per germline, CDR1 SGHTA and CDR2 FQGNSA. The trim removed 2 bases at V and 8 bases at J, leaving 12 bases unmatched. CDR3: CASSLSRIQGAGEAFF. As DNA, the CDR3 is TGTGCCAGCAGCTTAAGTCGAATACAGGGGGCTGGAGAAGCTTTCTTT.